The 15 T cell receptor beta chains below were found in one sample sequenced in a study of CD8+CD57+ T cells in acquired aplastic anemia (dated by TCRdb to the late 2010s). The sample was run on an Illumina HiSeq 2000. Genomic DNA was used as template for profiling of TCR beta VDJ combinations and CDR3 sequences. Starting from the raw public reads, TCRdb applied fastp trimming at Q25, assembled clones with MiXCR and retained in-frame beta chains. Here each entry gathers all rows of one CDR3 protein and keeps the most common genes and DNA. This sample is represented by fewer than 250,000 distinct CDR3 sequences; roughly half of them were singletons. Under 9% of the sample goes to the ten largest clones. The patients picked for sequencing were ones in whom flow cytometry had shown an expansion of CD8+CD57+ cells. Sequenced input: sorted CD4+, CD8+, or CD8+CD57+ T cells (not recorded which) from PBMCs. The receptor source for this set is a human donor with aplastic anemia.

This clonotype was observed a handful of times. This chain connects TRBV6-5 to TRBJ2-7, with D perhaps given as TRBD1 or TRBD2 (5 bases each). The germline V gene has CDR1 MNHEY and CDR2 SVGAGI. CDR3 length: 14 amino acids. The V end was cut by 7 bases, the J end by 2 bases, with 15 bases between. CDR3 nucleotides: TGTGCCAGCACCGCCCAGCAGGGACCCTACGAGCAGTACTTC. It encodes CASTAQQGPYEQYF.

As regards this clonotype: A much larger clonotype is one base distant, so this may be a read error. CDR3 coding DNA: TGTGCCAGCAGCGTCCGGGGCAGGAGCACTTTTACGAACAATGAGCAGTTCTTC. Its protein is CASSVRGRSTFTNNEQFF. This rearrangement joins TRBV7-9 to TRBJ2-1; D possibly matches TRBD1 or TRBD2 (5 bases each). With 5 bases removed from V and 5 bases from J, the gap between germline ends came to 25 bases. The CDR3 is 18 amino acids. CDR1 and CDR2 from the germline V gene are SEHNR and FQNEAQ (reference sequence).

The V call is TRBV15, the J call TRBJ2-5; D is undetermined. The DNA end is more similar to TRBJ2-1, so the J call may be wrong. The CDR3 has 13 amino acids. Germline CDR1 is LNHNV and CDR2 is YYDKDF (reference sequence). The CDR3 coding sequence is TGTGCCACCAGCAGAGGGGTAGTCGATGAGCAGTTCTTC. Its protein product is CATSRGVVDEQFF.

This clonotype was recorded at least ten times. The chain has TRBV7-8 and TRBJ2-7; D gene ambiguous. Germline V lookup: CDR1 SGHVS, CDR2 FQNEAQ. V lost 1 base and J 2 bases, leaving 15 bases between the germline ends. The CDR3 totals 16 residues. CDR3: CASSLDLAWTTYEQYF. As DNA, the CDR3 is TGTGCCAGCAGCTTAGATCTCGCCTGGACCACCTACGAGCAGTACTTC.

This clonotype was seen a handful of times. CDR3 amino acids: CVSSRTAGTQRTEAFF. The CDR3 DNA is TGTGTCAGCAGTAGAACAGCCGGGACTCAAAGAACTGAAGCTTTCTTT. The chain links TRBV10-3 to TRBJ1-1; D may be TRBD1 (5 bases). The CDR3 loop spans 16 amino acids. The germline V gene has CDR1 ENHRY and CDR2 SYGVKD.

The CDR3 is CASSEPGQRHTEAFF. CDR3 coding DNA: TGTGCCAGCAGTGAACCGGGACAAAGGCACACTGAAGCTTTCTTT. The rearrangement joins TRBV25-1 to TRBJ1-1, with a tentative D call TRBD1 (6 bases). The V end was cut by 2 bases, the J end by 3 bases, with 13 bases between. The length of the CDR3 is 15 residues. Germline V gene data show CDR1 as MGHDK and CDR2 as SYGVNS.

The chain uses TRBV2 and TRBJ2-1; 10 nucleotides agree with TRBD2. The germline gives CDR1 SNHLY, CDR2 FYNNEI. The CDR3 has 16 amino acids. V shed 4 bases, J shed 2 bases, and the junction held 5 bases outside the gene matches. CDR3 nucleotide sequence: TGTGCCAGCAGTGGGTGGACTAGCGGCACCTACAATGAGCAGTTCTTC. Its translation: CASSGWTSGTYNEQFF.

This clonotype was detected ten times or more. The CDR3 here is CASSLASPGPRHEQYF. The CDR3 coding sequence is TGTGCCAGCAGCTTGGCTTCCCCGGGACCGCGGCACGAGCAGTACTTC. The chain combines TRBV5-5 with TRBJ2-7; either TRBD1 or TRBD2 may supply D (5 bases each). V was pared by 0 bases and J by 5 bases, with 18 bases between. Looked up from germline, CDR1 is SGHKS and CDR2 is YYEKEE (reference sequence). This CDR3 is 16 amino acids long.

Comments on this clonotype: It is likely a read error, because the conserved phenylalanine at the end of the CDR3 is missing. The limits of the CDR3 on the DNA are not certain, so only TCRdb's listed CDR3 is given. The V and J genes are TRBV24-1 and TRBJ2-2; the table's D gene call, TRBD1, was not cross checked with the DNA. Germline CDR1 reads KGHDR; CDR2 reads SFDVKD. The CDR3 spans 14 amino acids, including both terminal residues. The CDR3 loop is CATSDPGYTGELSG.

This clonotype was seen ten or more times. V and J are TRBV29-1 and TRBJ2-7; tentative D call: TRBD1 (5 bases). The V gene lost 4 bases and the J gene lost 6 bases, with 25 bases spanning the gap. This CDR3 is 16 amino acids long. Germline lookup yields CDR1 SQVTM and CDR2 ANQGSEA. For the CDR3, the DNA is TGCAGCGTTGTTTTAACTGGCAGGGCAATCTTCTCCGAGCAGTACTTC. Residues: CSVVLTGRAIFSEQYF.

At least ten counts were recorded for this clonotype. This chain uses TRBV20-1 with TRBJ1-5, with D possibly being TRBD1 (6 bases). The CDR3 sequence is 16 residues long. Germline CDR1 is DFQATT and CDR2 is SNEGSKA (reference sequence). Trimming removed 0 bases from V and 5 bases from J, with 17 bases in between. The CDR3 loop reads CSAREGGRGGDQPQHF. The CDR3, as DNA: TGCAGTGCTAGAGAGGGGGGCAGGGGAGGAGATCAGCCCCAGCATTTT.

This clonotype showed up just a few times. The chain uses TRBV2 and TRBJ1-1; TRBD1 aligns across 9 bases. The V gene's germline CDR1 is SNHLY and CDR2 FYNNEI. The V gene end was trimmed by 2 bases and the J gene end by 5 bases; junction bases not matched to a gene: 3. The CDR3 has 14 residues. In DNA, the CDR3 is TGTGCCAGCAGTGAAACAGGGGGCGCGACTGAAGCTTTCTTT. This gives the protein CASSETGGATEAFF.

This clonotype was seen repeatedly, ten times or more. The chain carries TRBV7-9 and TRBJ1-2; D might be TRBD1 (5 bases). The CDR3 length is 12 residues. V was shortened by 6 bases and J by 8 bases, with 13 bases between the two germline ends. The germline V gene encodes CDR1 SEHNR and CDR2 FQNEAQ (reference sequence). CDR3 amino acids: CASSLVGGGYTF. DNA of the CDR3: TGTGCCAGCAGTCTCGTGGGGGGAGGCTACACCTTC.

J is TRBJ2-7 and V is TRBV20-1; the D gene is possibly TRBD2 (7 bases). The germline V gene encodes CDR1 DFQATT and CDR2 SNEGSKA (reference sequence). This CDR3 region has 14 residues. The V end was cut by 3 bases, the J end by 4 bases, with 16 bases between. The CDR3 reads CSASGAGALYEQYF. Here the CDR3 DNA reads TGCAGTGCTAGTGGGGCGGGGGCCCTTTACGAGCAGTACTTC.

A remark on this clonotype: Sequence at one end of the junction differs from germline and may be a read error. The chain combines TRBV19 with TRBJ2-7; unclear D gene. The CDR3 loop spans 13 amino acids. In germline, CDR1 is LNHDA, CDR2 SQIVND (reference sequence). CDR3 sequence reads: CASSRTVSHEQYF. The CDR3 DNA reads TGTGCCAGTTCCCGGACCGTCTCCCACGAGCAGTACTTC. Filled out from reference TRBV19 and TRBJ2-7, the complete variable domain reads DGGITQSPKYLFRKEGQNVTLSCEQNLNHDAMYWYRQDPGQGLRLIYYSQIVNDFQKGDIAEGYSVSREKKESFPLTVTSAQKNPTAFYLCASSRTVSHEQYFGPGTRLTVT.